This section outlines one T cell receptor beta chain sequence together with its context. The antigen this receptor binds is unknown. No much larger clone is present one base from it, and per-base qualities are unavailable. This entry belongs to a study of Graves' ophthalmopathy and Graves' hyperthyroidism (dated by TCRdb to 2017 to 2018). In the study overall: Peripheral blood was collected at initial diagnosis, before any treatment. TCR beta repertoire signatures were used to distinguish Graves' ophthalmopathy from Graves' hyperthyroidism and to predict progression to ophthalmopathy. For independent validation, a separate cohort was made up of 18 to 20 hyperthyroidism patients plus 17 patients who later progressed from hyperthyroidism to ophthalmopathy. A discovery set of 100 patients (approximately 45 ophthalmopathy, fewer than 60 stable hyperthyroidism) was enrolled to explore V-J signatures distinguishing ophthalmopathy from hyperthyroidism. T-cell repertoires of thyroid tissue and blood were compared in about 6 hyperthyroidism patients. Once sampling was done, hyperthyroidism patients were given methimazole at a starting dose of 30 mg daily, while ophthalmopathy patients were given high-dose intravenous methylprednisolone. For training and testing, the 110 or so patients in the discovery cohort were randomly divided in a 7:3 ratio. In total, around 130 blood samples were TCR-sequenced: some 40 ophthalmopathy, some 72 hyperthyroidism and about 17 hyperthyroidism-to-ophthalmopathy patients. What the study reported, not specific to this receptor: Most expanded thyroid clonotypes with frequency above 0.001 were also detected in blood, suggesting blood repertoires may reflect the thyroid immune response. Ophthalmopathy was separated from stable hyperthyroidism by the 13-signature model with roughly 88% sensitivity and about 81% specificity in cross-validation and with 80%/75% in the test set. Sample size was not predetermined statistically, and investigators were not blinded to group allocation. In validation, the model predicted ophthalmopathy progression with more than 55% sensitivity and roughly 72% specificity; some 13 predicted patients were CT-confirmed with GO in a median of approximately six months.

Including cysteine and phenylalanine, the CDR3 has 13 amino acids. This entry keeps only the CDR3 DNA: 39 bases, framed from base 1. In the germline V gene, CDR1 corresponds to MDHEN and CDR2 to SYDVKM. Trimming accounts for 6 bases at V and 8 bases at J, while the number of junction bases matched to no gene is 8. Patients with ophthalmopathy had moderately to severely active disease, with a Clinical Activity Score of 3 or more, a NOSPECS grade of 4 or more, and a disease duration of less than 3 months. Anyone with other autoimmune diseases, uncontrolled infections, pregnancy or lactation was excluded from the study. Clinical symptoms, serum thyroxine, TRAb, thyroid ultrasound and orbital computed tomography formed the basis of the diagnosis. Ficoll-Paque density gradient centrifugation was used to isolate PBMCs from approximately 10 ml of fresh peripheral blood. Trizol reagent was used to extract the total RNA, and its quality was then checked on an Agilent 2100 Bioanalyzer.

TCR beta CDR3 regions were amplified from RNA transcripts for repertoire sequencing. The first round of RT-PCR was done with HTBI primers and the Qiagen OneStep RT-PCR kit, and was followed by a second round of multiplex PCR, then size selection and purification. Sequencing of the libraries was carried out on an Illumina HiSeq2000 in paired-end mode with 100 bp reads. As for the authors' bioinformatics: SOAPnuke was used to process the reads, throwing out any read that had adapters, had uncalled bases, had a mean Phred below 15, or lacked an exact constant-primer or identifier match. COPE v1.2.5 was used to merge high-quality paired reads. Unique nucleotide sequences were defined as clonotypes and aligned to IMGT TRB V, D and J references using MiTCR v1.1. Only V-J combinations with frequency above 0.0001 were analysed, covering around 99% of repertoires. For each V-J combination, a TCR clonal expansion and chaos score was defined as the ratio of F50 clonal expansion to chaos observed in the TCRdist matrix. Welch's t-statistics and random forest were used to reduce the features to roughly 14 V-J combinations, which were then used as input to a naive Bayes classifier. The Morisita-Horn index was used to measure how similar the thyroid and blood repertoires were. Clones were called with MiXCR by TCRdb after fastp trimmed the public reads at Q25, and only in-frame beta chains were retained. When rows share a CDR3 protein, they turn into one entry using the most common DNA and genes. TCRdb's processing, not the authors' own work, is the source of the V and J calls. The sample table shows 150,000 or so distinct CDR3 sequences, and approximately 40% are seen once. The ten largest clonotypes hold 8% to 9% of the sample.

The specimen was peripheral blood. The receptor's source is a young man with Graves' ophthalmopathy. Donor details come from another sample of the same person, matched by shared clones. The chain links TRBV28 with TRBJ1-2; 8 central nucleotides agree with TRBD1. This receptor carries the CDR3 CASSPRTGRGYTF. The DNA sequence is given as TGTGCCAGCAGCCCAAGGACAGGGAGAGGCTACACCTTC.